One and the same sample provided the 10 T cell receptor beta chains below, sequenced in a study of T cells in Graves' hyperthyroidism and ophthalmopathy. Amplification of TCR beta CDR3 regions used RNA as the template. The HTBI primer set drove a first-round RT-PCR of the TCR CDR3. From the multiplex PCR reads, TCRdb called clonotypes with MiXCR, one entry per CDR3 protein. The table lists roughly 500,000 distinct CDR3 sequences, over 35% of them singletons. Sequenced sample: peripheral blood or thyroid tissue (not recorded which). The receptors originated from an adult woman with Graves' disease, either hyperthyroidism or ophthalmopathy (not recorded which).

The gene calls are TRBV4-1 and TRBJ1-5, with D uncertain. This CDR3 has 15 amino acids. From germline, CDR1 is MGHRA and CDR2 YSYEKL. With 4 bases removed from V and 3 bases from J, the gap between germline ends came to 13 bases. The CDR3 sequence is CASSPLRHINQPQHF. CDR3 sequence (DNA): TGCGCCAGCAGCCCCCTTAGGCACATCAATCAGCCCCAGCATTTT.

There are many counts of this clonotype. The rearrangement joins TRBV10-2 to TRBJ2-3; D possibly corresponds to TRBD2 (6 bases). With 5 bases removed from V and 4 bases from J, the gap between germline ends came to 22 bases. This CDR3 is built from 17 residues. Germline CDR1 is WSHSY and CDR2 is SAAADI. The CDR3 DNA reads as TGCGCCAGCAGTCCCCGACCGGGACTTAGCGGCGCAGATACGCAGTATTTT. It translates to CASSPRPGLSGADTQYF.

This clonotype was seen a few times. The chain couples TRBV28 to TRBJ1-6, with a possible D match to TRBD1 (6 bases). Trimming shortened V by 6 bases and J by 13 bases, and 16 bases separated the two germline ends. The CDR3 is 13 amino acids. Germline V gene sequence: CDR1 MDHEN, CDR2 SYDVKM. The DNA for the CDR3 is TGTGCCAGCAGAGGTGACAGGCTTAGGCCCCTCCACTTT. This gives the protein CASRGDRLRPLHF.

The genes are TRBV20-1 and TRBJ1-2; maybe TRBD1 (5 bases). Germline CDR1 is DFQATT and CDR2 is SNEGSKA (reference sequence). The CDR3 has 13 amino acids. Trimming stripped 1 base from V and 10 bases from J, with 16 bases between. CDR3 DNA sequence: TGCAGTGCTAGAGGGGGGAGACAGCCTCCCTACACCTTC. It is translated as CSARGGRQPPYTF.

This clonotype has a count of ten or more. The rearrangement joins TRBV7-8 to TRBJ2-2; 7 bases map to TRBD1. V shed 8 bases and J 1 base; nucleotides not matched to a gene: 7. Germline V gene sequence: CDR1 SGHVS, CDR2 FQNEAQ. This CDR3 spans 15 amino acids. CDR3: CASRDSIMNTGELFF. The CDR3 DNA follows: TGTGCCAGCCGGGACAGTATTATGAACACCGGGGAGCTGTTTTTT.

J is TRBJ2-6 and V is TRBV7-6; D might be TRBD2 (6 bases). Trimming stripped 5 bases from V and 11 bases from J, with 16 bases between. The germline CDR1 and CDR2 sequences are SGHVS and FNYEAQ. The CDR3 extends over 14 amino acids. This CDR3 is CASSPKVGGDVLTF. As DNA, the CDR3 is TGTGCCAGCAGCCCAAAGGTGGGGGGTGACGTCCTGACTTTC.

Ten or more counts support this clonotype. The chain couples TRBV18 to TRBJ1-2; possibly TRBD1 for D (6 bases). Germline CDR1 KGHSH, CDR2 LQKENI. The CDR3 runs 14 residues. The germline V and J ends were trimmed by 3 bases and 4 bases, with 12 bases remaining between them. The CDR3 DNA reads as TGTGCCAGCTCACCGGAGGACAGCTCCTATGGCTACACCTTC. Encoded protein: CASSPEDSSYGYTF.

This clonotype was seen more than once but under ten times. This CDR3 reads CASSFPGQGNYEQYF. Written as DNA, the CDR3 is TGTGCCAGCAGCTTCCCCGGGCAGGGAAACTACGAGCAGTACTTC. The chain couples TRBV11-2 to TRBJ2-7; a possible D gene is TRBD1 (5 bases). Germline lookup yields CDR1 SGHAT and CDR2 FQNNGV. V gave up 3 bases and J gave up 3 bases, with 15 bases separating them. The CDR3 sequence is 15 residues long.

V is TRBV7-9 and J is TRBJ2-5; possible D gene TRBD2, 5 bases. The CDR3 extends over 15 amino acids. V was cut by 1 base and J by 7 bases, with 16 bases left in between. Germline CDR1 SEHNR, CDR2 FQNEAQ (reference sequence). The CDR3 sequence is CASSLDGSPRGTQYF. CDR3 DNA sequence: TGTGCCAGCAGCTTAGACGGATCGCCCCGGGGGACCCAGTACTTC.

The rearrangement joins TRBV29-1 to TRBJ2-5; D is unresolved. This CDR3 contains 13 residues. V lost 7 bases and J lost 1, with 13 bases in between. Germline CDR1 SQVTM, CDR2 ANQGSEA. The CDR3 DNA reads TGCAGCGGTACCAAAGTCGCCCAAGAGACCCAGTACTTC. It codes for CSGTKVAQETQYF. The full variable domain, its missing parts supplied by reference TRBV29-1 and TRBJ2-5, is SAVISQKPSRDICQRGTSLTIQCQVDSQVTMMFWYRQQPGQSLTLIATANQGSEATYESGFVIDKFPISRPNLTFSTLTVSNMSPEDSSIYLCSGTKVAQETQYFGPGTRLLVL.